The T cell receptor (beta chain) under discussion was sequenced for a study of shared clonotypes between healthy human individuals. General study findings and limits: Sequencing depth was expected to influence donor clonotype sharing.

V was clipped by 10 bases and J by 7 bases; unmatched bases: 7. Germline CDR1 and CDR2: ENHRY and SYGVKD. The CDR3 contains 13 residues. About this clone: Its specificity is unknown.

Measured with immunoSEQ multiplex PCR; TCRdb has only the in-frame clones, and not every one. The table has 2 million to 2.5 million clones, 93% seen once. The receptor's source is a young man in good health. Some clones in this sample may be carry-over from other donors' samples. The gene calls are TRBV10-3 and TRBJ2-1, with 10 bases that match TRBD2. Sequenced sample: naive CD4+ T cells from PBMCs. The subset was: CD45RA+ positively selected. The CDR3: CATSRGLANEQFF. Written as DNA, the CDR3 is TGTGCCACCTCACGGGGACTAGCGAATGAGCAGTTCTTC.